This T cell receptor beta chain was identified in a study of CD8+CD57+ T cells in acquired aplastic anemia. This CDR3 has 14 residues. Germline CDR1 is SEHNR and CDR2 is FQNEAQ (reference sequence). Template material for TCR beta VDJ and CDR3 profiling consisted of genomic DNA. TCRdb fed the reads into MiXCR, producing one record per CDR3 protein. The table records around 250,000 distinct CDR3 sequences, approximately 86% of them present only once. An expansion of CD8+CD57+ cells by flow cytometry had been shown in patients chosen for sequencing. A note on this clonotype: Compared with germline, one end of the junction differs, possibly owing to a read error.

Specimen: sorted CD4+, CD8+, or CD8+CD57+ T cells (not recorded which) from PBMCs. The sequence was obtained from a human donor with aplastic anemia. J is TRBJ2-3 and V is TRBV7-9; 9 bases line up with TRBD2. The CDR3 region is CASSSAGGDDTHSF. In DNA, the CDR3 is TGTGCCAGCAGCTCAGCGGGAGGTGACGATACACATTCTTTT.